This T cell receptor beta chain was sequenced during a study of shared clonotypes between healthy human individuals. V shed 1 base and J shed 6 bases, with 16 bases lying between them. There are 16 residues in the CDR3. Germline V CDR1 and CDR2: SGHRS, YFSETQ. TCRdb's copy holds only in-frame clones and misses some; the assay was immunoSEQ multiplex PCR. The sample lists millions of clones, 85% to 95% occurring once. Cells designated naive CD8 were CD45RO-negative and were positively selected for CCR7, with terminally differentiated effector memory CD45RA+ cells excluded. The chain employs TRBV5-1 and TRBJ2-2; no clear D. The source material was naive CD8+ T cells from PBMCs. The receptor was isolated from a man in his late teens or twenties in good health. Some clones in this sample may be carry-over from other donors' samples. The CDR3 protein is CASSLRLLGSAGELFF. The CDR3 DNA is TGCGCCAGCAGCTTGAGACTTTTAGGGTCGGCCGGGGAGCTGTTTTTT.